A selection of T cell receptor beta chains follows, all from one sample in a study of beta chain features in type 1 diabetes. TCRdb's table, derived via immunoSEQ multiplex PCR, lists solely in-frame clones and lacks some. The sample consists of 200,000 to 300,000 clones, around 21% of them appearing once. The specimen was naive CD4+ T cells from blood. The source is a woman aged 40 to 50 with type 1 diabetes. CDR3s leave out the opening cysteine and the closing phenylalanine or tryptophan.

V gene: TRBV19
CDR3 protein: ASSVSLAGGPLYNEQF

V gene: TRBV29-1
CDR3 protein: SVFTRQGGTDTQY

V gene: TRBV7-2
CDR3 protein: ASTSDRDNEQF

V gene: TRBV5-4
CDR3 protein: ASTLRGGNTEAF

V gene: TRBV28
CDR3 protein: ASSSPLTTGEVYGYT

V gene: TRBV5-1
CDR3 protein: ASSLHGGTYEQY

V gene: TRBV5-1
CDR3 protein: ASSDQGAPYEQY

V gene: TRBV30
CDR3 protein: AWSRQLNTEAF

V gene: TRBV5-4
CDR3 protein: ASSSFSGPSSYEQY

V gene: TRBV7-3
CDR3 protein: ASSYTGGSSPLH

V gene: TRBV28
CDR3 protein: ASSFSGRAGLGLETQY

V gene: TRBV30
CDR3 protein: AWSVTRQGIPH

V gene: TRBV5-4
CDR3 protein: ASSLEGVAIQY

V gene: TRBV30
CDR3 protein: AWAQGGDTQY

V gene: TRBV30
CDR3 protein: AWDLPGEKLF

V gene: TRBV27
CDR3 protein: ASSLDTNQPQH

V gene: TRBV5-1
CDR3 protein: ASSMGTGPSTDTQY

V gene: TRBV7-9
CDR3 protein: ASSQGQGLEETQY

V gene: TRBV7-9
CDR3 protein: ASSLGTGDIGANVLT

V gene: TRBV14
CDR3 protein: ASSQGLAGGYNEQF

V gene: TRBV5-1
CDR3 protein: ASSPSLGQARPGQLTYEQY

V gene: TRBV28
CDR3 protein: ASSLGTAPYEQY

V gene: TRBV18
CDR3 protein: ASSSTRSARGGTEAF

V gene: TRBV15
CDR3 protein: ATRHPGTAGGYT

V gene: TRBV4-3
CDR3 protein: ASSASGGRRTEAF

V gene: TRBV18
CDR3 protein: ASSPPSGGPEGAHGYT

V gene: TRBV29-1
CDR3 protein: SVDAAGRNTEAF

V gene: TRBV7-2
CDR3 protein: ASLEETESYEQY

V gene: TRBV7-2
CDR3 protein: ASSYLNEKLF

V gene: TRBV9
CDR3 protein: ASSVEWGLTDTQY

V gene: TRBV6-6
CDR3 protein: ASTPLGGTEAF

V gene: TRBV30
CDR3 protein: AWSPGVMAEAF

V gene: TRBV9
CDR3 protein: ASSVEGRGPKGEHEQY

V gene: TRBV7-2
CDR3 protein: ASSLVGAGGLNEQF

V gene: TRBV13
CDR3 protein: ASSALASSYNEQF

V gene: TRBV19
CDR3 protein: ASMRWEGGYNEQF

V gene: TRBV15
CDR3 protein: ATSRDGRLGEQF

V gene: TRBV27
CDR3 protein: ASSPPRQGSTDTQY

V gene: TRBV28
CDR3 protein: ASSPILREQY

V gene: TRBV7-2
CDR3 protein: ASSSLLTSSDTQY

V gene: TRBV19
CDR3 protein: ASRPGSSYGYT

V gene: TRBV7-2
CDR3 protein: ASSSGGAENYEQY

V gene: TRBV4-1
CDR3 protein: ASRVSGQENQPQH

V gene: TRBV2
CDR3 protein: ASKDLTGSPLH

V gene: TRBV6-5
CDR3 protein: ASSRAPGGEAF

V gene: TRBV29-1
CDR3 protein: SVATTGDTIY

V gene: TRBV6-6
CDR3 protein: ASSSGQGSYGYT